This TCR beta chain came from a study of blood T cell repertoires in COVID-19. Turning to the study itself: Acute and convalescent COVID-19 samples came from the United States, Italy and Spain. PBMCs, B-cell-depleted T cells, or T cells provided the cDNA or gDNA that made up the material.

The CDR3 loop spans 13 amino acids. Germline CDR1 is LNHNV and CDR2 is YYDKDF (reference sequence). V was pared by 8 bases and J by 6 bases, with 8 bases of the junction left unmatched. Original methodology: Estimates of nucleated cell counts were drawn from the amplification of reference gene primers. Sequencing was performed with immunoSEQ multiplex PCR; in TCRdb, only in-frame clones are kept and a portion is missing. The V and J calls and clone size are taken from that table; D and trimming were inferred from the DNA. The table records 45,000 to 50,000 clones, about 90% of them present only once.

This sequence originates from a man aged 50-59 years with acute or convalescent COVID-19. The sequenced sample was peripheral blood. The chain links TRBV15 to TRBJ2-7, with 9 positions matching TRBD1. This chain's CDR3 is CATSDRGGVEQYF. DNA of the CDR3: TGTGCCACCTCTGACAGGGGGGGAGTCGAGCAGTACTTC.